The 5 T cell receptor beta chains below come from one sample, sequenced in a study of blood T cell repertoires in COVID-19. This table comes from immunoSEQ multiplex PCR, and its TCRdb copy is limited to in-frame clones, with some not included. This sample has 350,000 to 400,000 clones, with about 90% found just once. The sample taken for sequencing was PBMCs or T cells enriched from blood (not recorded which). These receptor sequences come from a man aged 35-49 years in a cohort exposed to, infected with or recovered from COVID-19 (not recorded which).

The rearrangement uses TRBV2 and TRBJ1-5; the match to TRBD1 covers 7 bases. Germline CDR1 SNHLY, CDR2 FYNNEI. This CDR3 has 14 amino acids. V shed 0 bases, J shed 4 bases, and the junction held 0 bases outside the gene matches. The CDR3 loop is CASSEAGQNQPQHF. The CDR3 DNA follows: TGTGCCAGCAGTGAAGCGGGACAGAATCAGCCCCAGCATTTT.

This clone was seen just once. The chain employs TRBV18 and TRBJ1-5; D gene uncertain. Trimming took off 3 bases at V and 2 bases at J, with 8 bases between the two ends. This CDR3 is 14 amino acids long. The germline V gene encodes CDR1 KGHSH and CDR2 LQKENI. CDR3 residues: CASSPSFGNQPQHF. In DNA form, the CDR3 reads TGTGCCAGCTCACCTTCATTTGGCAATCAGCCCCAGCATTTT.

The J gene is TRBJ1-2, the V gene TRBV19; D may be TRBD1 (6 bases). The germline gives CDR1 LNHDA, CDR2 SQIVND (reference sequence). This CDR3 is 14 amino acids long. The germline V and J ends were trimmed by 2 bases and 4 bases, with 11 bases remaining between them. CDR3 amino acids: CASSISGDRYGYTF. Written as DNA, the CDR3 is TGTGCCAGTAGTATATCAGGGGATCGCTATGGCTACACCTTC. Full variable domain (missing parts from reference TRBV19 and TRBJ1-2): DGGITQSPKYLFRKEGQNVTLSCEQNLNHDAMYWYRQDPGQGLRLIYYSQIVNDFQKGDIAEGYSVSREKKESFPLTVTSAQKNPTAFYLCASSISGDRYGYTFGSGTRLTVV.

The chain couples TRBV5-1 to TRBJ1-2; 7 bases are shared with TRBD1. V dropped 3 bases and J dropped 4; count of bases not matched to a gene: 12. The germline gives CDR1 SGHRS, CDR2 YFSETQ. The CDR3 sequence is 16 residues long. CDR3 sequence: CASSWGQLGEGYGYTF. The CDR3 DNA is TGCGCCAGCAGCTGGGGACAGTTGGGTGAGGGCTATGGCTACACCTTC.

This rearrangement joins TRBV6-2 or TRBV6-3 to TRBJ2-1; 16 nucleotides match TRBD2. The ends lost 4 bases at V and 8 bases at J; junction bases unmatched: 5. Germline CDR1 MNHEY, CDR2 SVGEGT. CDR3 length: 16 residues. CDR3 nucleotides: TGTGCCAGCAGTTTCCCCGGGACTAGCGGGAGGGATGAGCAGTTCTTC. This gives the protein CASSFPGTSGRDEQFF.